These T cell receptor beta chains were read from a single sample in a study of shared clonotypes between healthy human individuals. Sequencing was performed with immunoSEQ multiplex PCR; in TCRdb, only in-frame clones are kept and a portion is missing. Here the sample spans approximately 2.4 million clones, approximately 96% being singletons. The sample consisted of naive CD4+ T cells sorted from blood. The receptors come from a man between 18 and 35 years old in good health. Each CDR3 is given with its conserved first and last residue. Fields, in order: V gene, CDR3 protein.

v_call: TRBV7-2
cdr3_aa: CASSLDGLRETQYF

v_call: TRBV10-1
cdr3_aa: CASSESWQTGTQYF

v_call: TRBV28
cdr3_aa: CASSGTYGYTF

v_call: TRBV5-4
cdr3_aa: CASSRGTTNEQFF

v_call: TRBV28
cdr3_aa: CASSPGGGVYGYTF

v_call: TRBV19
cdr3_aa: CACGTSGTNTDTQYF

v_call: TRBV5-4
cdr3_aa: CASSLGGTASVINYGYTF

v_call: TRBV21-1
cdr3_aa: CASSWMAQAGSYNEQFF

v_call: TRBV9
cdr3_aa: CASSVARDRGIVTDTQYF

v_call: TRBV10-3
cdr3_aa: CAISGQGASGLAVNEQFF

v_call: TRBV5-1
cdr3_aa: CASSPNPRDSDTQYF

v_call: TRBV19
cdr3_aa: CASSIAGTSGYEQYF

v_call: TRBV10-1
cdr3_aa: CASSESRGDTGELFF

v_call: TRBV5-1
cdr3_aa: CASSLGRADGELFF

v_call: TRBV6-5
cdr3_aa: CASSGTFANTGELFF

v_call: TRBV2
cdr3_aa: CASRLESGRAGEQYF

v_call: TRBV10-3
cdr3_aa: CAISEPQAGRETQYF

v_call: TRBV6-1
cdr3_aa: CASSEARGTEAFF

v_call: TRBV6-5
cdr3_aa: CASSTEGMSYNEQFF

v_call: TRBV4-2
cdr3_aa: CASRRTGEETQYF

v_call: TRBV7-9
cdr3_aa: CASSLAFQSSYNSPLHF

v_call: TRBV14
cdr3_aa: CASSPEGGRSTDTQYF

v_call: TRBV4-3
cdr3_aa: CASSPTGRASGRVEQFF

v_call: TRBV19
cdr3_aa: CASSPTTNTEAFF

v_call: TRBV5-1
cdr3_aa: CASSVNIGDIIYEQYF

v_call: TRBV11-2
cdr3_aa: CASSFGWDTRYEQYF

v_call: TRBV4-1
cdr3_aa: CASSQEGQGASYNSPLHF

v_call: TRBV2
cdr3_aa: CASTPERVGNEQFF

v_call: TRBV7-3
cdr3_aa: CASSLDGGAQYF

v_call: TRBV5-1
cdr3_aa: CASSLTGGVNEKLFF

v_call: TRBV2
cdr3_aa: CASSGSLANAKVNTEAFF

v_call: TRBV5-1
cdr3_aa: CASSYRGSDTGELFF

v_call: TRBV28
cdr3_aa: CASSFQAAGNTIYF

v_call: TRBV11-2
cdr3_aa: CASSRGSGSNTGELFF

v_call: TRBV27
cdr3_aa: CASSYRGPYEKLFF

v_call: TRBV7-9
cdr3_aa: CASSLTVNTEAFF

v_call: TRBV10-2
cdr3_aa: CASSDRGFNQPQHF

v_call: TRBV19
cdr3_aa: CASRRQDQETQYF

v_call: TRBV6-6
cdr3_aa: CASSYEGSTGELFF

v_call: TRBV6-1
cdr3_aa: CASSDHRGSQHF

v_call: TRBV7-2
cdr3_aa: CASSPVAGRSPLHF

v_call: TRBV10-3
cdr3_aa: CAISESDRGVGKLFF

v_call: TRBV29-1
cdr3_aa: CSVVSWRSYEQYF

v_call: TRBV27
cdr3_aa: CASSSSGRARDEQFF

v_call: TRBV10-3
cdr3_aa: CAISDFSQETQYF

v_call: TRBV7-2
cdr3_aa: CASSSWDRGPEVQYF

v_call: TRBV5-1
cdr3_aa: CASTQGQTGTGELFF

v_call: TRBV2
cdr3_aa: CASSTGKDSHEQYF

v_call: TRBV7-9
cdr3_aa: CASSPGVQGTDEQFF

v_call: TRBV6-1
cdr3_aa: CASTDGVSYEQYF

v_call: TRBV10-3
cdr3_aa: CAISGGGSEAFF

v_call: TRBV5-1
cdr3_aa: CASSPRDGVLEQYF

v_call: TRBV2
cdr3_aa: CASSGDTSNQPQHF

v_call: TRBV18
cdr3_aa: CASSPGQDSPLHF

v_call: TRBV10-3
cdr3_aa: CAIREGTGTRQPQHF